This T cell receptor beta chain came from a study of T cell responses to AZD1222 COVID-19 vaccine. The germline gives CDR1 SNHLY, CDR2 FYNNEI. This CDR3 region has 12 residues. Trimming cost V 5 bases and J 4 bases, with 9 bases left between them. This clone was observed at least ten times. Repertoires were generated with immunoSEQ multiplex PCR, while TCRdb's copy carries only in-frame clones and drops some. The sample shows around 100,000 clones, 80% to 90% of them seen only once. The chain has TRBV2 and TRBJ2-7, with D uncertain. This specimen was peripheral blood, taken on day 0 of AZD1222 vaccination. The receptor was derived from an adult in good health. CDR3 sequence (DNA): TGTGCCAGCAGTCCCCAAGTTTACGAGCAGTACTTC. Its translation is CASSPQVYEQYF.